This is a list of T cell receptor beta chains from one sample in a study of cytomegalovirus exposure and HLA in healthy donors. Assay: immunoSEQ multiplex PCR; the TCRdb copy retains only in-frame clones and omits some. The data contain about 190,000 clones, about nine tenths of them singletons. The sample taken for sequencing was PBMCs. These receptor sequences come from a boy aged 2 to 10 in good health and CMV-seronegative. Both conserved end residues are part of each CDR3. Each record gives: CDR3 DNA, CDR3 protein, V gene, clone size, CDR3 length, D gene, J gene. D genes are given only for firm matches. Where a row states a size, it is once, few, many or the class of an expanded clone; other rows omit it.

TGTGCCAGCAGTTGGACCGGGAGTAGTAACACCGGGGAGCTGTTTTTT | CASSWTGSSNTGELFF | TRBV6-6 | few | 16 | . | TRBJ2-2
TGTGCCAGCAGCTTGGTCGCTTTCGCACAGGACTACGAGCAGTACTTC | CASSLVAFAQDYEQYF | TRBV5-5 | . | 16 | . | TRBJ2-7
TGTGCCAGCAGTGAAGCGGTGGCAGGGGGATACGAGCAGTACTTC | CASSEAVAGGYEQYF | TRBV6-1 | . | 15 | TRBD1 | TRBJ2-7
TGTGCCAGTAGTATGGGCTACGGCTACACCTTC | CASSMGYGYTF | TRBV19 | . | 11 | . | TRBJ1-2
TGTGCCTCCCGGGACACAACCCACGAGCAGTACTTC | CASRDTTHEQYF | TRBV19 | . | 12 | . | TRBJ2-7
TGCGCCAGCGGTGTTGGAACAGGCGTTTACAATGAGCAGTTCTTC | CASGVGTGVYNEQFF | TRBV5-1 | . | 15 | . | TRBJ2-1
TGTGCCAGCAGTCGCTTAGGGACAGGGGGCCTACCCCTCCACTTT | CASSRLGTGGLPLHF | TRBV6-5 | . | 15 | TRBD1 | TRBJ1-6
TGTGCCAGCAGTTTAGACAGATATACCAATGAGCAGTTCTTC | CASSLDRYTNEQFF | TRBV6-1 | . | 14 | . | TRBJ2-1
TGTGCCAGCAGTGTTGCGGGGGCTGGGGCCAACGTCCTGACTTTC | CASSVAGAGANVLTF | TRBV6-1 | . | 15 | TRBD2 | TRBJ2-6
TGTGCCAGCGGGCCCCTAAGGCGACCTGAGCAGTTCTTC | CASGPLRRPEQFF | TRBV6-1 | . | 13 | . | TRBJ2-1
TGTGCCAGCAGTTTAAACAGGGGAGATGAGCAGTTCTTC | CASSLNRGDEQFF | TRBV27 | . | 13 | TRBD1 | TRBJ2-1
TGTGCCAGCAGTGACAACAGGGGGGTTCCCTACGAGCAGTACTTC | CASSDNRGVPYEQYF | TRBV25-1 | . | 15 | TRBD1 | TRBJ2-7
TGTGCCAGCAACATCGATCGCGGGAGCTCCTACGAGCAGTACTTC | CASNIDRGSSYEQYF | TRBV5-6 | . | 15 | TRBD2 | TRBJ2-7
TGCGCCAGCAGCTCCCTTATGAACACTGAAGCTTTCTTT | CASSSLMNTEAFF | TRBV5-1 | once | 13 | . | TRBJ1-1
TGTGCCAGCAGTGTTTTAATCAACACTGAAGCTTTCTTT | CASSVLINTEAFF | TRBV2 | . | 13 | . | TRBJ1-1
TGTGCCAGACGGGGCGGGAGTGGGAATGAGCAGTTCTTC | CARRGGSGNEQFF | TRBV5-3 | . | 13 | TRBD2 | TRBJ2-1
TGTGCCAGGCAGGGGAAGAGCGGGGAGCTGTTTTTT | CARQGKSGELFF | TRBV19 | . | 12 | . | TRBJ2-2
TGCGCCAGCAGCTTGGTGCTAGATTCAGATACGCAGTATTTT | CASSLVLDSDTQYF | TRBV5-1 | . | 14 | . | TRBJ2-3
TGTGCCAGCAGATCTGGACAGGGGAGCTCCTACGAGCAGTACTTC | CASRSGQGSSYEQYF | TRBV2 | . | 15 | TRBD1 | TRBJ2-7
TGTGCCAGCAGCTTAGGACAGGCGCCCCAATACGAGCAGTACTTC | CASSLGQAPQYEQYF | TRBV11-2 | . | 15 | . | TRBJ2-7
TGTGCCAGCCTAGGGCGTAGCGGGAGGTACAATGAGCAGTTCTTC | CASLGRSGRYNEQFF | TRBV27 | . | 15 | TRBD2 | TRBJ2-1
TGTGCCAGCAGTTCGATCGGGGGGGCAGCTGAAGCTTTCTTT | CASSSIGGAAEAFF | TRBV27 | . | 14 | . | TRBJ1-1
TGTGCCAGCAGCTCAACCCGGGACAGAGTCTCTGGGGCCAACGTCCTGACTTTC | CASSSTRDRVSGANVLTF | TRBV7-8 | . | 18 | TRBD1 | TRBJ2-6